Below, 25 T cell receptor beta chains from the same sample are listed, as sequenced in a study of beta chain features in type 1 diabetes. Expressed TCRB transcripts were sequenced, since all the RNA that had been isolated was reverse transcribed. The data were produced by immunoSEQ multiplex PCR, yet TCRdb's version contains in-frame clones alone and is incomplete. The repertoire holds 200,000 to 250,000 clones, about a tenth seen once, with roughly 1.3% in the top ten. Material for sequencing was central memory CD4+ T cells from blood. The receptors were sampled from a man aged 18 to 29 in good health.

The V call is TRBV2, the J call TRBJ2-7, with unresolved D. The CDR3 has 14 amino acids. Trimming removed 7 bases at V and 3 bases at J, with 16 bases between. The germline V gene has CDR1 SNHLY and CDR2 FYNNEI. The CDR3 region is CASNRPGPNYEQYF. The CDR3 DNA sequence: TGTGCCAGCAACAGACCGGGTCCAAACTACGAGCAGTACTTC.

This clone turned up a few times. This CDR3 is CASSLGQGRGKLFF. The CDR3 DNA follows: TGTGCCAGCAGCTTAGGGCAGGGTCGCGGAAAACTGTTTTTT. The chain uses TRBV7-7 and TRBJ1-4; TRBD1 is a possible D gene (5 bases). Germline V gene sequence: CDR1 SSHAT, CDR2 FNYEAQ (reference sequence). V lost 1 base, J lost 10 bases, and 13 bases lay in between. The CDR3 contains 14 residues. Complete variable domain (other parts from reference TRBV7-7 and TRBJ1-4): GAGVSQSPRYKVTKRGQDVTLRCDPISSHATLYWYQQALGQGPEFLTYFNYEAQPDKSGLPSDRFSAERPEGSISTLTIQRTEQRDSAMYRCASSLGQGRGKLFFGSGTQLSVL.

J is TRBJ2-3 and V is TRBV9; 7 bases map to TRBD1. CDR3 length: 15 amino acids. CDR1 and CDR2 (germline): SGDLS, YYNGEE. V dropped 3 bases and J dropped 5; count of bases not matched to a gene: 9. CDR3 residues: CASSADREVGDTQYF. CDR3 DNA sequence: TGTGCCAGCAGCGCAGACAGGGAAGTAGGAGATACGCAGTATTTT.

This clone has at least ten counts. The gene calls are TRBV29-1 and TRBJ2-5, with D maybe TRBD2 (5 bases). With 8 bases removed from V and 4 bases from J, the gap between germline ends came to 11 bases. Germline values: CDR1 SQVTM, CDR2 ANQGSEA. This CDR3 spans 11 amino acids. The CDR3 DNA reads TGCAGCTCCAGTCGGGGAGAGACCCAGTACTTC. Its translation: CSSSRGETQYF.

There are a few counts of this clone. The chain couples TRBV30 to TRBJ1-2, with a possible D match to TRBD1 (6 bases). V gave up 1 base and J gave up 7 bases, with 16 bases separating them. Germline lookup yields CDR1 GTSNPN and CDR2 SVGIG (reference sequence). This CDR3 has 14 residues. The CDR3 spells CAWSGGRGQSGYTF. The CDR3, as DNA: TGTGCCTGGAGTGGTGGCCGGGGGCAAAGTGGCTACACCTTC.

The V gene is TRBV19, the J gene TRBJ1-2; D is unclear. This CDR3 is 14 amino acids long. V was trimmed by 6 bases and J by 2 bases, leaving 13 bases between them. CDR1 LNHDA and CDR2 SQIVND come from the germline V gene (reference sequence). Here the CDR3 reads CASRKTAKNYGYTF. As DNA, the CDR3 is TGTGCCAGTAGGAAAACAGCGAAGAACTATGGCTACACCTTC.

This chain links TRBV7-9 with TRBJ2-4; a weak D match, TRBD1 (6 bases). Germline values: CDR1 SEHNR, CDR2 FQNEAQ (reference sequence). This CDR3 is 14 amino acids long. V lost 6 bases and J lost 4, with 13 bases in between. CDR3 in amino acids: CASRLQGQKNIQYF. The CDR3 DNA follows: TGTGCCAGCAGGCTACAGGGTCAAAAAAACATTCAGTACTTC.

This chain links TRBV7-2 with TRBJ2-2, with 8 nucleotides matching TRBD2. This CDR3 contains 16 residues. V shed 7 bases, J shed 2 bases, and the junction held 9 bases outside the gene matches. The germline V gene has CDR1 SGHTA and CDR2 FQGNSA. CDR3 nucleotides: TGTGCCAGCACCATCGCCGGGACTAGAAACACCGGGGAGCTGTTTTTT. This sequence encodes CASTIAGTRNTGELFF.

This clone has just a few counts. V gene TRBV27 combines with J gene TRBJ1-5; possible D gene TRBD1, 6 bases. Germline V lookup: CDR1 MNHEY, CDR2 SMNVEV (reference sequence). The CDR3 runs to 15 residues. V gave up 3 bases and J gave up 7 bases, with 16 bases separating them. Here the CDR3 DNA reads TGTGCCAGCAGTTTCGGGGGGGGCTGGGACCAGCCCCAGCATTTT. As protein: CASSFGGGWDQPQHF.

This chain uses TRBV27 with TRBJ2-5; TRBD1 matches 12 bases. The CDR3 spans 16 residues. The germline gives CDR1 MNHEY, CDR2 SMNVEV (reference sequence). V shed 4 bases, J shed 2 bases, and the junction held 5 bases outside the gene matches. Here the CDR3 DNA reads TGTGCCAGCAGTTCCCGGGACAGGGGGCGGCAAGAGACCCAGTACTTC. Translated: CASSSRDRGRQETQYF.

This clone was seen a handful of times. The CDR3 sequence: CASSVQGQVNEKLFF. Here the CDR3 DNA reads TGTGCCAGCAGCGTACAGGGGCAAGTTAATGAAAAACTGTTTTTT. The chain has TRBV11-2 and TRBJ1-4; 7 positions match TRBD1. Germline lookup yields CDR1 SGHAT and CDR2 FQNNGV. The CDR3 is 15 amino acids. The trim removed 5 bases at V and 4 bases at J, leaving 7 bases unmatched.

This clone has a handful of counts. The V gene is TRBV5-1, the J gene TRBJ2-5; the D is unclear. Trimming stripped 1 base from V and 2 bases from J, with 6 bases between. This CDR3 comprises 13 residues. Germline values: CDR1 SGHRS, CDR2 YFSETQ. The CDR3 DNA sequence: TGCGCCAGCAGCTTGAACCTTCAAGAGACCCAGTACTTC. This sequence encodes CASSLNLQETQYF.

The chain carries TRBV7-6 and TRBJ2-3, with 8 bases that match TRBD2. The germline V gene encodes CDR1 SGHVS and CDR2 FNYEAQ. After removal of 1 base from V and 0 bases from J, the junction contained 3 bases not matched to a gene. The CDR3 has 16 residues. The CDR3 loop reads CASSLELAASTDTQYF. The DNA for the CDR3 is TGTGCCAGCAGCTTAGAACTAGCGGCAAGCACAGATACGCAGTATTTT.

This clone came up a few times. The chain recombines TRBV27 with TRBJ2-1; D is tentatively TRBD1 or TRBD2 (5 bases each). This CDR3 is 17 amino acids long. Per germline, CDR1 MNHEY and CDR2 SMNVEV (reference sequence). The germline V and J ends were trimmed by 5 bases and 0 bases, with 17 bases remaining between them. The CDR3: CASSLGRSGTSYNEQFF. The DNA for the CDR3 is TGTGCCAGCAGTCTGGGAAGATCCGGGACCTCCTACAATGAGCAGTTCTTC.

The rearrangement links TRBV30 to TRBJ2-5; no reliable D call. CDR3 length: 15 amino acids. Per germline, CDR1 GTSNPN and CDR2 SVGIG (reference sequence). V lost 5 bases and J 1 base, leaving 17 bases between the germline ends. The CDR3 protein is CAWGKRTGSQETQYF. CDR3 sequence (DNA): TGTGCCTGGGGGAAAAGGACGGGTTCCCAAGAGACCCAGTACTTC.

This clone was detected only a few times. The J gene is TRBJ1-1, the V gene TRBV29-1, with TRBD1 matching 7 bases. Germline lookup yields CDR1 SQVTM and CDR2 ANQGSEA. This CDR3 spans 13 amino acids. V was clipped by 7 bases and J by 1 base; unmatched bases: 6. CDR3: CSASTGRNTEAFF. The CDR3 bases are TGCAGCGCTTCGACAGGGAGGAACACTGAAGCTTTCTTT.

This clone was picked up a small number of times. This chain connects TRBV7-2 to TRBJ2-3; maybe TRBD2 (5 bases). Between the trimmed V and J ends, which lost 5 bases and 5 bases, there was a span of 11 bases. This CDR3 contains 13 residues. Germline values: CDR1 SGHTA, CDR2 FQGNSA. CDR3 sequence reads: CASSQLVQDTQYF. CDR3 DNA sequence: TGTGCCAGCAGCCAACTAGTTCAAGATACGCAGTATTTT. Combining the CDR3 with reference TRBV7-2 and TRBJ2-3 gives the whole variable domain GAGVSQSPSNKVTEKGKDVELRCDPISGHTALYWYRQSLGQGLEFLIYFQGNSAPDKSGLPSDRFSAERTGGSVSTLTIQRTQQEDSAVYLCASSQLVQDTQYFGPGTRLTVL.

The chain combines TRBV7-2 with TRBJ2-7, with TRBD2 identical over 8 bases. Germline V gives CDR1 SGHTA, CDR2 FQGNSA. The CDR3 has 15 residues. After removal of 3 bases from V and 4 bases from J, the junction contained 8 bases not matched to a gene. The CDR3 region is CASSLRTSSSYEQYF. The CDR3 DNA sequence: TGTGCCAGCAGCTTGAGGACTAGCTCGTCGTACGAGCAGTACTTC.

The chain has TRBV7-9 and TRBJ2-5; 8 bases fit TRBD2. The CDR3 covers 12 residues. The trim removed 8 bases at V and 5 bases at J, leaving 4 bases unmatched. Looked up from germline, CDR1 is SEHNR and CDR2 is FQNEAQ (reference sequence). The CDR3 reads CASDPGGETQYF. The DNA for the CDR3 is TGTGCCAGCGATCCGGGAGGGGAGACCCAGTACTTC.

The rearrangement links TRBV28 to TRBJ1-5; D remains unclear. Trimming took off 5 bases at V and 0 bases at J, with 14 bases between the two ends. CDR1 is MDHEN, CDR2 SYDVKM, per germline. CDR3 length: 16 amino acids. As DNA, the CDR3 is TGTGCCAGCAGTCCCTGGGGAAGAGGTAGCAATCAGCCCCAGCATTTT. It encodes CASSPWGRGSNQPQHF.

The chain employs TRBV25-1 and TRBJ2-5; 9 nucleotides line up with TRBD1. The CDR3 totals 13 residues. Germline V lookup: CDR1 MGHDK, CDR2 SYGVNS. The V gene end was trimmed by 6 bases and the J gene end by 5 bases; junction bases not matched to a gene: 4. The CDR3 nucleotides read TGTGCCAGCAGATGGACAGGGGCGGAGACCCAGTACTTC. It specifies CASRWTGAETQYF.

The gene calls are TRBV7-8 and TRBJ2-5; D remains ambiguous. Trimming pared 2 bases from V and 1 base from J, leaving 8 bases between. Per the germline V gene, CDR1 is SGHVS and CDR2 is FQNEAQ. This CDR3 spans 14 amino acids. Written as DNA, the CDR3 is TGTGCCAGCAGCTTATCGGAAAGCCAAGAGACCCAGTACTTC. Its protein product is CASSLSESQETQYF.

This clone was seen repeatedly, ten times or more. V usage is TRBV5-1 and J usage is TRBJ2-5; TRBD1 matches at 9 bases. Trimming took 3 bases from V and 6 from J; bases not matched to a gene: 6. Germline CDR1 is SGHRS and CDR2 is YFSETQ. The CDR3 is made up of 14 amino acids. The CDR3 reads CASSSTGGAKTQYF. CDR3 bases: TGCGCCAGCAGCTCCACAGGGGGCGCGAAGACCCAGTACTTC.

The chain joins TRBV18 to TRBJ2-1, with D maybe TRBD2 (5 bases). The CDR3 is made up of 15 amino acids. Trimming removed 4 bases from V and 0 bases from J, with 10 bases in between. Germline CDR1 reads KGHSH; CDR2 reads LQKENI. The DNA for the CDR3 is TGTGCCAGCTCACAGAGCGGCAGCTCCTACAATGAGCAGTTCTTC. Protein product: CASSQSGSSYNEQFF.

This clone has only a few counts. This same CDR3 is encoded by further DNA sequences in the sample. This chain connects TRBV6-5 to TRBJ2-7; a weak D match, TRBD1 (5 bases). V lost 6 bases and J 0 bases, leaving 9 bases between the germline ends. Germline CDR1 MNHEY, CDR2 SVGAGI. CDR3 length: 13 residues. CDR3 sequence: CASRRGISYEQYF. The DNA of the CDR3 is TGTGCCAGCAGAAGGGGCATCTCCTACGAGCAGTACTTC.